The entry that follows covers one TCR beta chain sequence. This sample was taken from a study of blood T cell repertoires in COVID-19. Study-wide context: Sites across the United States, Italy and Spain contributed samples from acute and convalescent COVID-19. T cells, B-cell-depleted T cells, or PBMCs supplied cDNA or gDNA.

CDR3 length: 14 residues. The germline V gene has CDR1 KGHSH and CDR2 LQKENI. V dropped 2 bases and J dropped 7 bases, with 12 bases sitting between them. The method was immunoSEQ multiplex PCR; TCRdb's version includes in-frame clones alone and lacks a portion of them. The repertoire holds 230,000 or so clones, 80% to 90% seen once, with about 4% in the top ten. The participants were between about 18 and 90 years old and came from roughly 25 US areas. Membership in each cohort depended on participant-reported clinical history. This chain uses TRBV18 with TRBJ2-1; the D gene is possibly TRBD1 (6 bases). The receptor comes from a woman in her thirties or forties with acute COVID-19. Sequencing was done on a sample of PBMCs or T cells enriched from blood (not recorded which). CDR3 coding DNA: TGTGCCAGCTCACCAACCCAGGGGAATAATGAGCAGTTCTTC. Protein product: CASSPTQGNNEQFF.